This TCR beta chain came from a study of T cell responses to AZD1222 COVID-19 vaccine. Germline V gene data show CDR1 as MNHEY and CDR2 as SMNVEV (reference sequence). After removal of 5 bases from V and 3 bases from J, the junction contained 5 bases not matched to a gene. The CDR3 covers 14 residues. Using immunoSEQ multiplex PCR, the repertoire was profiled, and TCRdb retains in-frame clones only, with some absent. Of some 110,000 clones listed, over 75% are singletons. The sequenced sample was peripheral blood, obtained on day 0 of AZD1222 vaccination. The sequence was obtained from an adult in good health. The rearrangement links TRBV27 to TRBJ2-7; 9 bases line up with TRBD2. CDR3 DNA sequence: TGTGCCAGCAGTGTGCGGGGGGGCCACTACGAGCAGTACTTC. Residues: CASSVRGGHYEQYF.